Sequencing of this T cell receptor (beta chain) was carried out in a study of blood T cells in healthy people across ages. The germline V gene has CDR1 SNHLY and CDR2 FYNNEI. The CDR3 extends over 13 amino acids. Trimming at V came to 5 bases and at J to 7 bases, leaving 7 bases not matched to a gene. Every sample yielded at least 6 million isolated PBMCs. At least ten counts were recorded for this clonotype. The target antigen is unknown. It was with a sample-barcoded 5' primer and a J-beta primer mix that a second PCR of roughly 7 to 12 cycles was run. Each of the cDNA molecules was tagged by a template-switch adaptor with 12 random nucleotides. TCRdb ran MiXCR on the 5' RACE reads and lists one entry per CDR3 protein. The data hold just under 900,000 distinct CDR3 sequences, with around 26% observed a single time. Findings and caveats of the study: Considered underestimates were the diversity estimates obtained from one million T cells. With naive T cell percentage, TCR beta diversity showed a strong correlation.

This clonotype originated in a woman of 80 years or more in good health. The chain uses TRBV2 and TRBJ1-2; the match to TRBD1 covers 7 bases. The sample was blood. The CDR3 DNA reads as TGTGCCAGCAGTACGGACAGGCGTCTTGGCTACACCTTC. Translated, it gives CASSTDRRLGYTF.